This TCR beta chain was recorded in a study of T cell responses to AZD1222 COVID-19 vaccine. Study overall: Second-dose recipients at about 4 or about 12 weeks were treated as one pooled group.

J was trimmed by 4 bases and V by 5 bases; bases with no gene match: 9. The CDR3 sequence is 16 residues long. Germline-derived CDR1 and CDR2 are SNHLY and FYNNEI. Clones were read by immunoSEQ multiplex PCR, and TCRdb kept only the in-frame ones, dropping some. The repertoire includes about 97,000 clones, around 83% of them detected once, and approximately 1.5% sits in the top ten. A word on this clone: Its specificity is not known.

Study results and limitations: Most donors were white British and more were female, and clonal diversity was possibly underestimated.

This receptor was identified in an adult in good health. The gene calls are TRBV2 and TRBJ2-7; 12 positions match TRBD2. Sequencing used peripheral blood, obtained on day 0 of AZD1222 vaccination. The CDR3 coding sequence is TGTGCCAGCAGTCGATTCTCCGGGACTAGCGGGTACGAGCAGTACTTC. Amino acid sequence: CASSRFSGTSGYEQYF. The full variable domain, its missing parts supplied by reference TRBV2 and TRBJ2-7, is EPEVTQTPSHQVTQMGQEVILRCVPISNHLYFYWYRQILGQKVEFLVSFYNNEISEKSEIFDDQFSVERPDGSNFTLKIRSTKLEDSAMYFCASSRFSGTSGYEQYFGPGTRLTVT.